What follows are 2 T cell receptor beta chains derived from one specimen sequenced in a study of shared clonotypes between healthy human individuals. CD45RO-negative, CCR7-positively selected cells formed the naive CD8 fraction, excluding terminally differentiated effector memory CD45RA+ cells. Clones were sequenced by immunoSEQ multiplex PCR, and TCRdb holds only the in-frame ones, with some missing. This sample has around 1,900,000 clones, with about 93% found just once. Input material: naive CD8+ T cells from PBMCs. The receptors stem from a man younger than 35 in good health. Some clones in this sample may be carry-over from other donors' samples.

V is TRBV29-1 and J is TRBJ2-7, with D unresolved. The V gene's germline CDR1 is SQVTM and CDR2 ANQGSEA. The CDR3 consists of 13 residues. V was shortened by 6 bases and J by 3 bases, with 15 bases between the two germline ends. Here the CDR3 DNA reads TGCAGCGTGACCGGGTCTACGCTCTACGAGCAGTACTTC. This translates into CSVTGSTLYEQYF.

V gene TRBV6-1 combines with J gene TRBJ2-3, with D maybe TRBD1 (5 bases). Trimming removed 3 bases at V and 5 bases at J, with 6 bases between. The CDR3 is made up of 12 amino acids. Germline V gives CDR1 MNHNS, CDR2 SASEGT. The CDR3 is CASSDREDTQYF. CDR3 DNA sequence: TGTGCCAGCAGTGACAGGGAAGATACGCAGTATTTT.